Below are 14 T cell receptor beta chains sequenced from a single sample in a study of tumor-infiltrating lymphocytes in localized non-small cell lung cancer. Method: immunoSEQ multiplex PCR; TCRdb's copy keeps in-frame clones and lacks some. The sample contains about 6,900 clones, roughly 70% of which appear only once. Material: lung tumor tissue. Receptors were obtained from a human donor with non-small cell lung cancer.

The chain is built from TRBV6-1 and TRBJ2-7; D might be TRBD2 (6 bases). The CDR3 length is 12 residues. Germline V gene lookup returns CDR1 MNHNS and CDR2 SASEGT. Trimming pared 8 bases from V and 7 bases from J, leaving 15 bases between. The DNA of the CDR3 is TGTGCCAGCGAGGACGCGGGGTGGGAGCAGTACTTC. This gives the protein CASEDAGWEQYF.

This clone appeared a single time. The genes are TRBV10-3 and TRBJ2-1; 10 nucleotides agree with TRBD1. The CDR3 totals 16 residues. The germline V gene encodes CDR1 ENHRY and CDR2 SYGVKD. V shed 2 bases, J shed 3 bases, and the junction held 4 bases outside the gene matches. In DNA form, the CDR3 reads TGTGCCATCAGTGAGCCGGGACAGGGGATCTACAATGAGCAGTTCTTC. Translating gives CAISEPGQGIYNEQFF.

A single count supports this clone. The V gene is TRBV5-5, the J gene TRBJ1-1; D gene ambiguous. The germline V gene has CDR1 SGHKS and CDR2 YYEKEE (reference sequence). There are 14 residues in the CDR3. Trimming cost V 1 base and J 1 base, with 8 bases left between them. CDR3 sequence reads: CASSLLTRNTEAFF. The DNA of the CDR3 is TGTGCCAGCAGCTTGCTTACAAGGAACACTGAAGCTTTCTTT.

The CDR3 sequence: CASSFQGLRKLFF. DNA for the CDR3: TGTGCCAGCAGCTTTCAGGGGCTCAGGAAACTGTTTTTT. This chain uses TRBV11-3 with TRBJ1-4; TRBD1 might be the D (6 bases). Per germline, CDR1 SGHNT and CDR2 YENEEA. V dropped 3 bases and J dropped 11 bases, with 13 bases sitting between them. The CDR3 is made up of 13 amino acids.

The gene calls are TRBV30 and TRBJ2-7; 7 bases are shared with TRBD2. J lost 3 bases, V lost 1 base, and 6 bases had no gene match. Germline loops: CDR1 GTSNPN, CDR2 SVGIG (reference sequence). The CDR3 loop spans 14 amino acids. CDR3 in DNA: TGTGCCTGGAGTGGACTAGCCCCCCACTACGAGCAGTACTTC. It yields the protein CAWSGLAPHYEQYF.

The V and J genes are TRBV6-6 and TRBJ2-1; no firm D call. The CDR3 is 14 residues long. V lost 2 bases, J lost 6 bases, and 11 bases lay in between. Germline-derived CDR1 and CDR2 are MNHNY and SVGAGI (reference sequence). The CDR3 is CASSYRKNSNEQFF. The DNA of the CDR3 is TGTGCCAGCAGTTACAGGAAAAACAGCAATGAGCAGTTCTTC.

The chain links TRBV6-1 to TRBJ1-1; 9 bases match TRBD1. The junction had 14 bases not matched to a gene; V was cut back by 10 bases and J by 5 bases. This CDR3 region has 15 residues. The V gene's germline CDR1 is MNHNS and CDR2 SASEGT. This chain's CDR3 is CATSKGQGVITEAFF. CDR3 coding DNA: TGTGCCACCTCAAAGGGACAGGGTGTAATTACTGAAGCTTTCTTT.

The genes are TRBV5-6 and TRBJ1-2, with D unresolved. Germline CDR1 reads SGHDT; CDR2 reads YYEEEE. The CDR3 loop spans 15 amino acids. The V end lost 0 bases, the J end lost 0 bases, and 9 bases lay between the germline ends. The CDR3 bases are TGTGCCAGCAGCTTGGGGTCAGGCGCTAACTATGGCTACACCTTC. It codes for CASSLGSGANYGYTF.

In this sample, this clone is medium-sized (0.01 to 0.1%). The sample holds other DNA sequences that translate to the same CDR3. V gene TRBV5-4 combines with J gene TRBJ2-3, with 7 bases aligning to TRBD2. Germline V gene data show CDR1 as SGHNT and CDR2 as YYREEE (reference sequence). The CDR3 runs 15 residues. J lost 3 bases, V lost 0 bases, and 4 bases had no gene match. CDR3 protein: CASSLEGTITDTQYF. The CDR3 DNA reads TGTGCCAGCAGCTTGGAAGGGACTATTACAGATACGCAGTATTTT.

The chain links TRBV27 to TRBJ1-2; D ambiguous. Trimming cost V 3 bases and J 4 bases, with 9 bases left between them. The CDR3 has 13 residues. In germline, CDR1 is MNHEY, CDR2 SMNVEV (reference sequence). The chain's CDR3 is CASSLRVGYGYTF. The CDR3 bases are TGTGCCAGCAGTTTGAGGGTAGGCTATGGCTACACCTTC.

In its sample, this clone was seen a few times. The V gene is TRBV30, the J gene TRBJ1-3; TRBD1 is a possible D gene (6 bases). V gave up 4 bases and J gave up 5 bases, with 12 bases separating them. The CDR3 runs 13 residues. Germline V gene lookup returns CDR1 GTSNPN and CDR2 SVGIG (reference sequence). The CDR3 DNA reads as TGTGCCTGGAATAGGGGGGAGAGAAACACCATATATTTT. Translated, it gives CAWNRGERNTIYF.

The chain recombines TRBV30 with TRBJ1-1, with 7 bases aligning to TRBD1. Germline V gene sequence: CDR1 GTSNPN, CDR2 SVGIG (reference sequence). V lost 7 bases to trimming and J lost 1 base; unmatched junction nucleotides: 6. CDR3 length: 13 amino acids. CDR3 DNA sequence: TGTGCCTCCGCGAGGGACAGGAACACTGAAGCTTTCTTT. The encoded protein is CASARDRNTEAFF.

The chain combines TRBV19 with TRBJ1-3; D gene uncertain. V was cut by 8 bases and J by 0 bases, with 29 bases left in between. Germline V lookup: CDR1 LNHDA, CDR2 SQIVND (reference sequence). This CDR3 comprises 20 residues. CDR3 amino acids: CASVGDSLWKGRLSGNTIYF. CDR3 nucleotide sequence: TGTGCCAGTGTCGGGGATTCTCTCTGGAAGGGTCGTCTCTCTGGAAACACCATATATTTT.

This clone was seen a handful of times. DNA of the CDR3: TGTGCCAGCTCACCCCGGACTAATAGGATAACTGGGGCCAACGTCCTGACTTTC. Its translation: CASSPRTNRITGANVLTF. This chain joins TRBV18 and TRBJ2-6; TRBD2 might be the D (6 bases). Deletions cut 3 bases from V and 2 bases from J, with 17 bases between. This CDR3 spans 18 amino acids. From germline, CDR1 is KGHSH and CDR2 LQKENI.